The 30 T cell receptor beta chains below all came from one sample that was sequenced in a study of T cell repertoires in cytomegalovirus infection. No cognate antigen is known for these TCRs. MiXCR, applied by TCRdb to the reads, yields one record per CDR3 protein. The profile covers about 310,000 distinct CDR3 sequences, with roughly 25% appearing a single time and about 14% taken by the ten largest. This material consisted of cultured PBMCs, taken from culture after CMV antigen stimulation. The receptors come from a human donor in good health (CMV status not recorded). Some clones in this sample may be carry-over from other donors' samples.

The chain recombines TRBV6-1 with TRBJ1-1; D is undetermined. The germline gives CDR1 MNHNS, CDR2 SASEGT. CDR3 size: 14 residues. Trimming shortened V by 6 bases and J by 1 base, and 12 bases separated the two germline ends. CDR3 coding DNA: TGTGCCAGCAGGATCCGGGCCCAGAACACTGAAGCTTTCTTT. Translating gives CASRIRAQNTEAFF.

The rearrangement joins TRBV6-5 to TRBJ2-6, with TRBD2 matching 8 bases. This CDR3 comprises 18 residues. V shed 2 bases and J 0 bases; nucleotides not matched to a gene: 6. Looked up from germline, CDR1 is MNHEY and CDR2 is SVGAGI. CDR3 in DNA: TGTGCCAGCAGTTACGCGGGAGGCCTGGGCTCTGGGGCCAACGTCCTGACTTTC. As protein: CASSYAGGLGSGANVLTF.

There are a few counts of this clonotype. The chain uses TRBV18 and TRBJ2-1, with D possibly matching TRBD1 (6 bases). V was clipped by 3 bases and J by 5 bases, with 8 bases between them. The CDR3 covers 13 residues. Germline values: CDR1 KGHSH, CDR2 LQKENI. CDR3 loop: CASSPRQDNEQFF. CDR3 DNA sequence: TGTGCCAGCTCACCTAGACAGGACAATGAGCAGTTCTTC.

This clonotype was counted a few times. The chain links TRBV15 to TRBJ1-1; maybe TRBD1 (5 bases). This CDR3 has 13 amino acids. Germline V gene lookup returns CDR1 LNHNV and CDR2 YYDKDF (reference sequence). V was cut by 3 bases and J by 11 bases, with 16 bases left in between. The CDR3 reads CATSRTNRRAAFF. The CDR3, as DNA: TGTGCCACCAGCAGGACGAACAGGAGGGCGGCTTTCTTT.

In its sample, this clonotype was seen a few times. V and J are TRBV12-3 or TRBV12-4 and TRBJ1-6; no clear D gene. There are 16 residues in the CDR3. The ends were cut back, 3 bases at V and 10 bases at J, with 19 bases in the middle. The CDR3 nucleotides are TGTGCCAGCAGTTTTCATCGGGGTAGGGCAAGCTCACCCCTCCACTTT. It is translated as CASSFHRGRASSPLHF.

For this clonotype: The junction shows a germline mismatch at one end, possibly a read error. The rearrangement uses TRBV6-1 and TRBJ1-2; 8 bases align to TRBD1. Germline V gene lookup returns CDR1 MNHNS and CDR2 SASEGT. This CDR3 spans 14 amino acids. DNA for the CDR3: TGTGCCAGCATTGAACGGACAGGGTACTATGGCTACACCTTC. Its protein is CASIERTGYYGYTF.

The chain is built from TRBV12-5 and TRBJ2-1; D possibly corresponds to TRBD1 (5 bases). CDR3 length equals 12 residues. Germline assignment: CDR1 LGHNT and CDR2 FRNRAP. V lost 7 bases and J 9 bases, leaving 13 bases between the germline ends. The CDR3, as DNA: TGTGCTAGTGCCACACAGGTGGGTGAGCAGTTCTTC. It encodes CASATQVGEQFF.

This chain connects TRBV5-1 to TRBJ1-2; 10 nucleotides agree with TRBD1. The ends lost 5 bases at V and 6 bases at J; junction bases unmatched: 7. The germline V gene has CDR1 SGHRS and CDR2 YFSETQ. This CDR3 contains 14 residues. In DNA, the CDR3 is TGCGCCAGCAGGCCTCCGGGACAGGGGAATGGCTACACCTTC. Amino acid sequence: CASRPPGQGNGYTF.

This chain joins TRBV2 and TRBJ1-2, with D hard to call. Per germline, CDR1 SNHLY and CDR2 FYNNEI. V gave up 6 bases and J gave up 7 bases, with 18 bases separating them. The CDR3 length is 14 residues. The CDR3 DNA reads as TGTGCCAGCAGCGCCGACGGGGTTCGCGCTGGCTACACCTTC. Residues: CASSADGVRAGYTF.

This clonotype was seen at least ten times. The DNA for the CDR3 is TGTGCCAGCAGCTTAACAACGGGGCTAGCTAATGAAAAACTGTTTTTT. As protein: CASSLTTGLANEKLFF. This rearrangement joins TRBV7-8 to TRBJ1-4; a possible D gene is TRBD1 (5 bases). Germline assignment: CDR1 SGHVS and CDR2 FQNEAQ. The germline V and J ends were trimmed by 2 bases and 3 bases, with 13 bases remaining between them. The CDR3 extends over 16 amino acids.

The chain has TRBV6-5 and TRBJ2-7; perhaps TRBD1 as D (6 bases). The germline gives CDR1 MNHEY, CDR2 SVGAGI. The CDR3 spans 16 residues. Deletions cut 7 bases from V and 3 bases from J, with 22 bases between. CDR3 in amino acids: CASTRWFRDTDYEQYV. The CDR3 region has the DNA TGTGCCAGCACTCGCTGGTTCCGGGACACTGACTACGAGCAGTACGTC.

Ten or more counts support this clonotype. V and J are TRBV7-2 and TRBJ2-5; TRBD2 matches at 11 bases. The germline V gene has CDR1 SGHTA and CDR2 FQGNSA. V shed 0 bases, J shed 4 bases, and the junction held 10 bases outside the gene matches. There are 18 residues in the CDR3. DNA of the CDR3: TGTGCCAGCAGCTTAGCGATCAATTCACTAGCGGGAGTAGAGACCCAGTACTTC. This translates into CASSLAINSLAGVETQYF. The whole variable domain, remainder taken from reference TRBV7-2 and TRBJ2-5, is GAGVSQSPSNKVTEKGKDVELRCDPISGHTALYWYRQSLGQGLEFLIYFQGNSAPDKSGLPSDRFSAERTGGSVSTLTIQRTQQEDSAVYLCASSLAINSLAGVETQYFGPGTRLLVL.

This sequence joins TRBV19 and TRBJ1-2; 9 nucleotides match TRBD1. The germline V gene encodes CDR1 LNHDA and CDR2 SQIVND (reference sequence). V lost 5 bases to trimming and J lost 6 bases; unmatched junction nucleotides: 13. This CDR3 has 16 amino acids. CDR3 DNA sequence: TGTGCCAGTAGTTCCGATTACAGGGGGCGCGAGGATGGCTACACCTTC. Protein: CASSSDYRGREDGYTF. The full variable domain, in which reference TRBV19 and TRBJ1-2 provide the parts outside the CDR3, is DGGITQSPKYLFRKEGQNVTLSCEQNLNHDAMYWYRQDPGQGLRLIYYSQIVNDFQKGDIAEGYSVSREKKESFPLTVTSAQKNPTAFYLCASSSDYRGREDGYTFGSGTRLTVV.

The chain carries TRBV20-1 and TRBJ2-7; TRBD1 might be the D (5 bases). Germline V gene sequence: CDR1 DFQATT, CDR2 SNEGSKA (reference sequence). Trimming took 3 bases from V and 2 from J, leaving 14 bases between them. This CDR3 has 14 amino acids. The CDR3 spells CSASQITGAYEQYF. In DNA form, the CDR3 reads TGCAGTGCTAGCCAGATTACAGGAGCCTACGAGCAGTACTTC.

The gene calls are TRBV19 and TRBJ1-2, with 8 bases identical to TRBD1. Germline CDR1 and CDR2: LNHDA and SQIVND (reference sequence). The V gene end was trimmed by 8 bases and the J gene end by 8 bases; junction bases not matched to a gene: 13. CDR3 length equals 14 residues. The CDR3 sequence is CASQRDRGFAGYTF. The CDR3 nucleotides read TGTGCCAGTCAGAGAGACAGGGGATTTGCGGGCTACACCTTC.

The rearrangement links TRBV11-2 to TRBJ2-5, with TRBD2 matching 10 bases. This CDR3 spans 15 amino acids. Trimming removed 4 bases from V and 5 bases from J; junction bases left unmatched: 7. CDR1 and CDR2 from the germline V gene are SGHAT and FQNNGV. This CDR3 reads CASSSLAGGRETQYF. The CDR3 DNA follows: TGTGCCAGCAGCTCGTTAGCGGGAGGTCGGGAGACCCAGTACTTC.

The chain combines TRBV11-3 with TRBJ1-2; a weak D match, TRBD1 (6 bases). Trimming took off 5 bases at V and 7 bases at J, with 23 bases between the two ends. CDR3 size: 16 residues. Germline values: CDR1 SGHNT, CDR2 YENEEA. DNA for the CDR3: TGTGCCAGCAGCAATAGACCGGACAGCGTGGAACCTGGCTACACCTTC. It codes for CASSNRPDSVEPGYTF.

This chain links TRBV5-1 with TRBJ2-3; 10 positions agree with TRBD1. The CDR3 is 14 amino acids. Germline assignment: CDR1 SGHRS and CDR2 YFSETQ. Trimming took 2 bases from V and 6 from J; bases not matched to a gene: 3. The CDR3 sequence is CASSFGTGVDTQYF. CDR3 in DNA: TGCGCCAGCAGCTTCGGGACAGGGGTGGATACGCAGTATTTT.

The gene calls are TRBV10-2 and TRBJ2-2; 8 positions match TRBD2. V shed 1 base, J shed 0 bases, and the junction held 7 bases outside the gene matches. The CDR3 sequence is 18 residues long. The V gene's germline CDR1 is WSHSY and CDR2 SAAADI. DNA for the CDR3: TGCGCCAGCAGTGAGTTCGGTTTAGCGGGGTCGAACACCGGGGAGCTGTTTTTT. Amino acids: CASSEFGLAGSNTGELFF.

The table lists this clonotype with many counts. The V and J genes are TRBV12-3 or TRBV12-4 and TRBJ2-1; TRBD2 agrees at 11 bases. V gave up 5 bases and J gave up 2 bases; unmatched junction bases: 2. This CDR3 is 15 amino acids long. The CDR3 DNA reads TGTGCCAGCAGTAAGGGACTAGCGGCCTACAATGAGCAGTTCTTC. It encodes CASSKGLAAYNEQFF.

This chain uses TRBV7-3 with TRBJ1-4; D uncertain. The V gene lost 2 bases and the J gene lost 7 bases, with 14 bases spanning the gap. CDR3 length: 15 residues. Germline assignment: CDR1 SGHTA and CDR2 FQGTGA. Here the CDR3 reads CASSLASYPGEKLFF. CDR3 coding DNA: TGTGCCAGCAGCTTAGCATCCTACCCCGGTGAAAAACTGTTTTTT.

This clonotype was observed a few times. The rearrangement links TRBV30 to TRBJ1-6; 7 bases fit TRBD1. Germline V gene lookup returns CDR1 GTSNPN and CDR2 SVGIG (reference sequence). The CDR3 runs 14 residues. The V gene end was trimmed by 4 bases and the J gene end by 6 bases; junction bases not matched to a gene: 6. CDR3 region: CAWTRGRRNSPLHF. The DNA for the CDR3 is TGTGCCTGGACTAGGGGGCGGCGTAATTCACCCCTCCACTTT.

In this sample, this clonotype turned up many times. The V and J genes are TRBV29-1 and TRBJ2-5; D is possibly TRBD1 (6 bases). Germline CDR1 is SQVTM and CDR2 is ANQGSEA. Trimming removed 4 bases at V and 2 bases at J, with 11 bases between. The CDR3 is 13 residues long. The CDR3 spells CSVGGTRQETQYF. CDR3 DNA: TGCAGCGTTGGGGGGACACGACAAGAGACCCAGTACTTC.

As regards this clonotype: Relative to the germline gene, one junction end is altered; a read error may explain this. This rearrangement joins TRBV4-1 to TRBJ2-1; a weak D match, TRBD1 (7 bases). Germline V CDR1 and CDR2: MGHRA, YSYEKL. This CDR3 has 16 amino acids. The chain's CDR3 is CASSLDRQGGYNEQFF. CDR3 nucleotides: TGTGCCAGCAGCCTAGATAGACAGGGAGGTTACAATGAGCAGTTCTTC.

The CDR3 DNA is TGTGCCAGCATTCGGACTAGCGGGAGGTTCAATGAGCAGTTCTTC. It specifies CASIRTSGRFNEQFF. This chain connects TRBV11-2 to TRBJ2-1; 14 nucleotides match TRBD2. This CDR3 region has 15 residues. V shed 7 bases, J shed 6 bases, and the junction held 5 bases outside the gene matches. Germline assignment: CDR1 SGHAT and CDR2 FQNNGV.

This clonotype showed up just a few times. The J gene is TRBJ2-5, the V gene TRBV24-1; unclear D gene. Per the germline V gene, CDR1 is KGHDR and CDR2 is SFDVKD. V lost 9 bases and J lost 5, with 9 bases in between. The CDR3 is made up of 11 amino acids. DNA for the CDR3: TGTGCCACCGGAAAGGGTGAGACCCAGTACTTC. This codes for CATGKGETQYF.

V usage is TRBV7-2 and J usage is TRBJ1-2, with a weak D call TRBD1 (6 bases). V shed 4 bases and J shed 8 bases, with 14 bases lying between them. Germline CDR1 reads SGHTA; CDR2 reads FQGNSA. The CDR3 is 13 amino acids. CDR3 sequence reads: CASSSAGVGGYTF. DNA for the CDR3: TGTGCCAGCAGCTCCGCAGGGGTGGGCGGCTACACCTTC.

This clonotype has a count of ten or more. CDR3 nucleotides: TGCAGTGCTGGCGAACTAGCAGAAGAGACCCAGTACTTC. As protein: CSAGELAEETQYF. The genes are TRBV20-1 and TRBJ2-5, with D tentatively TRBD2 (6 bases). The germline V gene has CDR1 DFQATT and CDR2 SNEGSKA (reference sequence). CDR3 length equals 13 residues. Trimming removed 5 bases at V and 3 bases at J, with 13 bases between.

This chain joins TRBV6-2 or TRBV6-3 and TRBJ1-2; D remains unclear. Between the trimmed V and J ends, which lost 6 bases and 2 bases, there was a span of 16 bases. CDR3 length: 15 residues. The germline V gene has CDR1 MNHEY and CDR2 SVGEGT. The CDR3 sequence: CASSSHLRKNYGYTF. For the CDR3, the DNA is TGTGCCAGCAGCTCTCATCTACGGAAAAACTATGGCTACACCTTC.

The chain links TRBV11-3 to TRBJ2-1; 7 positions match TRBD2. CDR1 and CDR2 from the germline V gene are SGHNT and YENEEA. The CDR3 length is 14 residues. V was clipped by 7 bases and J by 10 bases; unmatched bases: 13. In nucleotides, the CDR3 is TGTGCCAGCAACTTTGGCGGGAGCGTTGGGGAGCAGTTCTTC. It encodes CASNFGGSVGEQFF.